This is a list of T cell receptor beta chains from one sample in a study of cytomegalovirus exposure and HLA in healthy donors. Some clones are missing from TCRdb's copy, which holds only in-frame ones; the method was immunoSEQ multiplex PCR. The sample carries 100,000 to 150,000 clones, over 70% recorded once. Material for sequencing was PBMCs. The source of these receptors is a man younger than 35 in good health and CMV-seropositive. CDR3s include the opening cysteine and the closing phenylalanine or tryptophan. A D gene is named only where the DNA matches it firmly. Part of the rows lack a size; the others show once, few, many or a class for expanded clones.

NA	TRBJ2-6	NA	TRBV11-2	CASSLPDGLSGANVLTF	TGTGCCAGCAGCTTACCGGACGGACTCTCTGGGGCCAACGTCCTGACTTTC
TRBD2	TRBJ2-1	NA	TRBV7-2	CASSSTSGRYNEQFF	TGTGCCAGCAGCTCGACTAGCGGGCGATACAATGAGCAGTTCTTC
NA	TRBJ1-2	NA	TRBV7-9	CASSTQNQGLYLHGYTF	TGTGCCAGCAGCACACAAAATCAAGGACTGTACCTGCATGGCTACACCTTC
NA	TRBJ2-7	NA	TRBV19	CASSISDRGYEQYF	TGTGCCAGTAGTATTAGTGACAGAGGCTACGAGCAGTACTTC
NA	TRBJ1-4	NA	TRBV5-1	CASSLGYRSYEKLFF	TGCGCCAGCAGCTTGGGTTACAGATCCTATGAAAAACTGTTTTTT
NA	TRBJ1-2	NA	TRBV19	CASSPRGGFYGYTF	TGTGCCAGTAGCCCGAGGGGGGGCTTCTATGGCTACACCTTC
NA	TRBJ1-2	NA	TRBV27	CASSGAQGRDYGYTF	TGTGCCAGCAGCGGAGCTCAGGGGAGGGACTATGGCTACACCTTC
TRBD1	TRBJ2-3	NA	TRBV29-1	CSVAGTGGTDTQYF	TGCAGCGTGGCAGGGACAGGGGGAACAGATACGCAGTATTTT
NA	TRBJ1-1	NA	TRBV7-8	CASSSDTGFHEAFF	TGTGCCAGCAGCTCAGACACCGGATTCCATGAAGCTTTCTTT
TRBD1	TRBJ1-5	NA	TRBV7-2	CASSFPPGTGGNQPQHF	TGTGCCAGCAGCTTTCCGCCCGGGACAGGGGGGAATCAGCCCCAGCATTTT
TRBD1	TRBJ1-1	NA	TRBV30	CALTGTEAFF	TGTGCCCTGACAGGGACTGAAGCTTTCTTT
TRBD1	TRBJ2-2	NA	TRBV30	CAWSSGQGGTGELFF	TGTGCCTGGAGTTCAGGACAGGGGGGCACCGGGGAGCTGTTTTTT
TRBD2	TRBJ2-3	NA	TRBV7-9	CASSLLAGAVADTQYF	TGTGCCAGCAGCTTATTGGCGGGAGCGGTCGCAGATACGCAGTATTTT
NA	TRBJ2-6	NA	TRBV19	CASRPQRSGANVLTF	TGTGCCAGTAGACCGCAGCGATCTGGGGCCAACGTCCTGACTTTC
NA	TRBJ2-5	few	TRBV14	CASSPLGGAQETQYF	TGTGCCAGCAGCCCCCTCGGGGGAGCCCAAGAGACCCAGTACTTC
NA	TRBJ2-7	NA	TRBV5-1	CASSLDRSYEQYF	TGCGCCAGCAGCTTGGACAGGTCCTACGAGCAGTACTTC
NA	TRBJ1-5	once	TRBV30	CAWSVDFSNQPQHF	TGTGCCTGGAGTGTCGACTTTAGCAATCAGCCCCAGCATTTT
NA	TRBJ1-1	NA	TRBV7-6	CASSLVAGGNTEAFF	TGTGCCAGCAGCTTAGTGGCAGGAGGTAACACTGAAGCTTTCTTT
NA	TRBJ1-2	NA	TRBV10-3	CAISESLGGRGYTF	TGTGCCATCAGTGAGTCCCTCGGGGGACGTGGCTACACCTTC
TRBD2	TRBJ2-2	NA	TRBV11-2	CASSSGLAGTIGELFF	TGTGCCAGCAGCTCCGGACTAGCGGGGACGATCGGGGAGCTGTTTTTT
TRBD2	TRBJ2-7	NA	TRBV19	CASSIGTSGGYEQYF	TGTGCCAGTAGTATCGGGACTAGCGGGGGCTACGAGCAGTACTTC
NA	TRBJ2-7	NA	TRBV6-1	CASSETLYEQYF	TGTGCCAGCAGCGAAACCCTATACGAGCAGTACTTC
TRBD2	TRBJ2-1	few	TRBV6-1	CASSVGPLAGDTRRGEQFF	TGTGCCAGCAGTGTCGGCCCCCTAGCGGGAGATACCCGGCGTGGGGAGCAGTTCTTC